The rows below give T cell receptor beta chains drawn from one sample of a study of blood T cell repertoires in COVID-19. Using immunoSEQ multiplex PCR, the repertoire was profiled, and TCRdb retains in-frame clones only, with some absent. The table lists under 300,000 clones, 86% of them singletons, with around 2.2% in the top ten. Sequences were obtained from peripheral blood. The receptors stem from a man aged 25-45 years who had recovered from COVID-19. Both conserved end residues are part of each CDR3. A D gene is named only where the DNA matches it firmly. Size is omitted from some rows. Given values are once, few, many or a class for expanded clones.

clone_size j_call v_call d_call cdr3_nt cdr3_aa
NA TRBJ2-5 TRBV11-3 NA TGTGCCAGCAGCTTATTACCCGGACATGGCCAAGAGACCCAGTACTTC CASSLLPGHGQETQYF
NA TRBJ2-2 TRBV5-4 NA TGTGCCAGCAGCTTTGTAGCCGCCGGGGAGCTGTTTTTT CASSFVAAGELFF
NA TRBJ1-4 TRBV5-5 TRBD1 TGTGCCAGCAGGAGGACAGGGTCCGGGCCTGAAAAACTGTTTTTT CASRRTGSGPEKLFF
once TRBJ2-7 TRBV7-2 NA TGTGCCAGCAGGCCATCCGTGGGGCTCGCCTACGAGCAGTACTTC CASRPSVGLAYEQYF
NA TRBJ2-3 TRBV4-1 TRBD2 TGCGCCAGCAGCCCGGGACTAGCGGGGCCTCCTGCAAGTCATACGCAGTATTTT CASSPGLAGPPASHTQYF
NA TRBJ1-6 TRBV10-3 TRBD1 TGTGCCATCAAGGAGGACAGGGGATATTCACCCCTCCACTTT CAIKEDRGYSPLHF
NA TRBJ1-1 TRBV3-1/TRBV3-2 TRBD1 TGTGCCAGCAGCCTCCAGGGGGCTTCGAGCACTGAAGCTTTCTTT CASSLQGASSTEAFF
NA TRBJ2-7 TRBV10-1 NA TGCGCCAGCAGTGACGGGTACGAGCAGTACTTC CASSDGYEQYF
once TRBJ1-1 TRBV6-5 NA TGTGCCAGCAGTTTTGGACAGAACACTGAAGCTTTCTTT CASSFGQNTEAFF
NA TRBJ1-5 TRBV18 NA TGTGCCAGCTCCTGGGGCAGGAGGGATCAGCCCCAGCATTTT CASSWGRRDQPQHF
NA TRBJ1-5 TRBV27 NA TGTGCCAGCAAGCCCGGGGTAGGCAATCAGCCCCAGCATTTT CASKPGVGNQPQHF
NA TRBJ2-7 TRBV27 NA TGTGCCAGCGGGCGCGGGTTTGCCTACGAGCAGTACTTC CASGRGFAYEQYF
NA TRBJ2-1 TRBV7-2 NA TGTGCCAGCAGCTTAGACCTAAACAATGAGCAGTTCTTC CASSLDLNNEQFF
few TRBJ2-3 TRBV11-3 NA TGTGCCAGCAGCTCTTTAGGGGCCCCAGATACGCAGTATTTT CASSSLGAPDTQYF
few TRBJ1-3 TRBV6-1 TRBD1 TGTGCCAGCAGTGTCGGACAGGGGAGTGGTTTAAACACCATATATTTT CASSVGQGSGLNTIYF
NA TRBJ1-2 TRBV19 TRBD1 TGTGCCAGCCAACCCTTTACTAGGGACAGGGGAGGCTACACCTTC CASQPFTRDRGGYTF
NA TRBJ2-7 TRBV27 NA TGTGCCAGCGGCGTGGGGGGGCCTCCCTACGAGCAGTACTTC CASGVGGPPYEQYF
NA TRBJ2-3 TRBV11-3 NA TGTGCCAGCAGCTTTAACAGGGGGGGAGATACGCAGTATTTT CASSFNRGGDTQYF
once TRBJ1-4 TRBV9 TRBD1 TGTGCCAGCAGCGTACAGGGGGAGAGGGGTGAAAAACTGTTTTTT CASSVQGERGEKLFF
few TRBJ2-7 TRBV6-5 NA TGTGCCAGCAGCTTCAGGGGGGATCTTTCCTACGAGCAGTACTTC CASSFRGDLSYEQYF
NA TRBJ1-1 TRBV15 NA TGTGCCACCAGAAGCCGTGGTTGGGGGCACACTGAAGCTTTCTTT CATRSRGWGHTEAFF
NA TRBJ2-7 TRBV7-9 NA TGTGCCAGCAGCTCCGACAGAAGCTACGAGCAGTACTTC CASSSDRSYEQYF
NA TRBJ1-2 TRBV6-2/TRBV6-3 NA TGTGCCAGCAGTTACCTACGGGGCCGGAGGGCTAACTATGGCTACACCTTC CASSYLRGRRANYGYTF
NA TRBJ1-2 TRBV6-5 NA TGTGCCAGCAGGACACTTAACTATGGCTACACCTTC CASRTLNYGYTF
NA TRBJ1-2 TRBV30 TRBD1 TGTGCCTGGAGAGCACTGGGGACAGCTTCCTATGGCTACACCTTC CAWRALGTASYGYTF
NA TRBJ1-6 TRBV7-2 NA TGTGCCAGCAGCTTCGAGGGAAATTCACCCCTCCACTTT CASSFEGNSPLHF
few TRBJ1-2 TRBV5-1 NA TGCGCCAGCAGCCCTCTTCGACACTCAGTGGGCTATGGCTACACCTTC CASSPLRHSVGYGYTF
few TRBJ2-5 TRBV10-2 TRBD1 TGCGCCAGCGCCCCCCAGGGGGCAAGCGTCCCAGAGACCCAGTACTTC CASAPQGASVPETQYF
NA TRBJ2-3 TRBV5-8 TRBD2 TGTGCCAGCAGTCAGACTGGGAGGGGCACAGATACGCAGTATTTT CASSQTGRGTDTQYF
NA TRBJ1-6 TRBV19 TRBD1 TGTGCCAGTAGTGGCCGGGACAGGGGAAATTCACCCCTCCACTTT CASSGRDRGNSPLHF
NA TRBJ1-3 TRBV7-7 NA TGTGCCAGCAGCTTAGGGGCAGGGTTCGCTGGAAACACCATATATTTT CASSLGAGFAGNTIYF
NA TRBJ1-1 TRBV6-5 NA TGTGCCAGCAGACAACTAATGAACACTGAAGCTTTCTTT CASRQLMNTEAFF
NA TRBJ2-2 TRBV3-1/TRBV3-2 NA TGTGCCAGCGTCCAAGGCGTAAGCGGGGAGCTGTTTTTT CASVQGVSGELFF
NA TRBJ2-3 TRBV18 TRBD2 TGTGCCAGCTCACCACGAGACGGGGGGTCGATGGATACGCAGTATTTT CASSPRDGGSMDTQYF
once TRBJ1-3 TRBV10-3 TRBD1 TGTGCCATCAGTCCGGACAGGGGGCTTGGAAACACCATATATTTT CAISPDRGLGNTIYF
few TRBJ2-7 TRBV27 NA TGTGCCAGCAGTGCAGACTTCTACGAGCAGTACTTC CASSADFYEQYF
NA TRBJ2-7 TRBV5-1 NA TGCGCCAGCAGCTTGGGGATTCGGGAGATGTACTTC CASSLGIREMYF
few TRBJ1-6 TRBV12-1 NA TGTGCCAGTACATTGACAAATGGAAAAAGCTCCTATAATTCACCCCTCCACTTT CASTLTNGKSSYNSPLHF
NA TRBJ2-2 TRBV19 TRBD2 TGTGCCAGTAGTATGTCCGGGGGGGCTAAGACCGGGGAGCTGTTTTTT CASSMSGGAKTGELFF
NA TRBJ1-2 TRBV7-9 TRBD1 TGTGCCAGCAGCCTATGGGACAGTGCTGGCTACACCTTC CASSLWDSAGYTF
NA TRBJ2-5 TRBV14 NA TGTGCCAGCAGCCAACTCGGGTTGGAGACCCAGTACTTC CASSQLGLETQYF